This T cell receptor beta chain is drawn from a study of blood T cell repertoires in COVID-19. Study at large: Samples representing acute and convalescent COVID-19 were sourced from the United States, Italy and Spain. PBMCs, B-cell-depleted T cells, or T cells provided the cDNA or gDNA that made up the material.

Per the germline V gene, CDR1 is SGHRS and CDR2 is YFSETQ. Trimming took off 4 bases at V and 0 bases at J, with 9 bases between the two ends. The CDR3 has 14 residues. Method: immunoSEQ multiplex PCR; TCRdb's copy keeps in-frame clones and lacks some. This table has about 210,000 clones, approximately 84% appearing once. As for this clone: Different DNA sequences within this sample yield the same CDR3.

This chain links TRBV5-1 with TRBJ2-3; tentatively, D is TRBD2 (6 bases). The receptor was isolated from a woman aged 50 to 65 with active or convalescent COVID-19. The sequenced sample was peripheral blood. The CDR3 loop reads CASSPGLSTDTQYF. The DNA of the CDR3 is TGCGCCAGCAGCCCGGGACTTAGCACAGATACGCAGTATTTT.